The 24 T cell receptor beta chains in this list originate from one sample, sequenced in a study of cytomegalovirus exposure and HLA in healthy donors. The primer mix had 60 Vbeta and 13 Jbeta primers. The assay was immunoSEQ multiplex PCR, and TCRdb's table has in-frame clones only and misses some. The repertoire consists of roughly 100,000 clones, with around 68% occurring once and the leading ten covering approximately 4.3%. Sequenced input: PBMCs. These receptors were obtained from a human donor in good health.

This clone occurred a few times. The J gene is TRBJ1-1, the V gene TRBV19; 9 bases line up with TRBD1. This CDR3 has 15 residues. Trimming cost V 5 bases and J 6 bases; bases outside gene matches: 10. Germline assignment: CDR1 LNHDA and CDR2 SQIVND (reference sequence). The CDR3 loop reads CASSSAGTGIAEAFF. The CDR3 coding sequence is TGTGCCAGTAGTTCGGCCGGGACAGGGATCGCTGAAGCTTTCTTT.

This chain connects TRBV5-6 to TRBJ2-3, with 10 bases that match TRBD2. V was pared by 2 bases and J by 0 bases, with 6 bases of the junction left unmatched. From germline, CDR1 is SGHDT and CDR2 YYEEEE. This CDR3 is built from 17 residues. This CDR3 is CASSLLAGSTSTDTQYF. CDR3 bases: TGTGCCAGCAGCTTACTAGCGGGATCCACTAGCACAGATACGCAGTATTTT.

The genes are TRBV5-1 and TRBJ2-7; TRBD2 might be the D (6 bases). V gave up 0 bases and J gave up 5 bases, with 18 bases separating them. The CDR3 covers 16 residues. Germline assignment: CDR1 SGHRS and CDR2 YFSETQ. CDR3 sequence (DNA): TGCGCCAGCAGCTTGGAGGGCGGGACCCGTTCTGACGAGCAGTACTTC. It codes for CASSLEGGTRSDEQYF.

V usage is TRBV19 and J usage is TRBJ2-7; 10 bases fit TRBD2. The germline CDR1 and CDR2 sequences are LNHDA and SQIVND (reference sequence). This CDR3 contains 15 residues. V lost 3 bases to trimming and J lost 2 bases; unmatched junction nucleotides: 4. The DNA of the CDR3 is TGTGCCAGTAGTATCTCTAGCGGGAGCCCCTACGAGCAGTACTTC. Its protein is CASSISSGSPYEQYF.

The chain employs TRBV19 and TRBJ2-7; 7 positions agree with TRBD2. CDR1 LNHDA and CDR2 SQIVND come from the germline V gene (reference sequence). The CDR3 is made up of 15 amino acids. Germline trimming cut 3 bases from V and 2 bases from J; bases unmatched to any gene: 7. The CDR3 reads CASSISSGGTYEQYF. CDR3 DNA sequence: TGTGCCAGTAGTATCTCGTCGGGAGGTACCTACGAGCAGTACTTC.

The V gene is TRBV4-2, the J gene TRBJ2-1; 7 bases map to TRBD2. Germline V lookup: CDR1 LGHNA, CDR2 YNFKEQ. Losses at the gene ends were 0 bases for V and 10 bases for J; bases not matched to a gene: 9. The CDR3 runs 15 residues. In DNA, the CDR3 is TGTGCCAGCAGCCAAGAAAAGGCGGGAGCGGGGGAGCAGTTCTTC. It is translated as CASSQEKAGAGEQFF.

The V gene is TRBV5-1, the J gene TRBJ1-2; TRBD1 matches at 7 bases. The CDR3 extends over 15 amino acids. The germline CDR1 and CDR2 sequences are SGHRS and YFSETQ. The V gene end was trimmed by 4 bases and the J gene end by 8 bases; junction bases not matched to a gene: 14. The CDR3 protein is CASSLGTDSSFGYTF. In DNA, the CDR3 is TGCGCCAGCAGCCTAGGGACAGACTCCTCCTTCGGCTACACCTTC.

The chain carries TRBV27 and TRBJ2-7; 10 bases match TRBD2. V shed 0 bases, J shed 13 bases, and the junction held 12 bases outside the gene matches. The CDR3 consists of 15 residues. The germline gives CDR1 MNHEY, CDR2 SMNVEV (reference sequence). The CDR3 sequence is CASSLSLAGARGEYF. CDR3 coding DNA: TGTGCCAGCAGTTTATCCCTAGCGGGAGCTAGGGGGGAATACTTC.

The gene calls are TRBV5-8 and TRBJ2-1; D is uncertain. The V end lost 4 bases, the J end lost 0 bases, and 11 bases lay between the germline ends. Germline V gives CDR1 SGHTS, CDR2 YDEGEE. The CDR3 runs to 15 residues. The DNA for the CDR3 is TGTGCCAGCAGCCGAGCGAGAAGCTCCTACAATGAGCAGTTCTTC. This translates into CASSRARSSYNEQFF.

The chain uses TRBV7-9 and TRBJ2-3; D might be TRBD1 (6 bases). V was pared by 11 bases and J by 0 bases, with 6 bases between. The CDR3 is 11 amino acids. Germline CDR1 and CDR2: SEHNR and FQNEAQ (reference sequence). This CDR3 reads CAGGSTDTQYF. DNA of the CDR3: TGTGCCGGGGGCAGCACAGATACGCAGTATTTT.

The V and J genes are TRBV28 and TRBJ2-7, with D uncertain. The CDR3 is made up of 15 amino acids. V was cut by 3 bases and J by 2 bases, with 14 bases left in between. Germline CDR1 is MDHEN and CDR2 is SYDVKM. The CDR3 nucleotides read TGTGCCAGCAGTTTCCGCCCCGAGTCCACCTACGAGCAGTACTTC. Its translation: CASSFRPESTYEQYF.

CDR3 sequence reads: CASRLGRVAETQYF. The CDR3 region has the DNA TGTGCAAGTCGCTTAGGCAGGGTTGCAGAGACCCAGTACTTC. The gene calls are TRBV12-2 and TRBJ2-5; the table's D call, TRBD1, has no DNA check behind it. TRBV12-2 is a pseudogene segment. CDR3 length equals 14 residues.

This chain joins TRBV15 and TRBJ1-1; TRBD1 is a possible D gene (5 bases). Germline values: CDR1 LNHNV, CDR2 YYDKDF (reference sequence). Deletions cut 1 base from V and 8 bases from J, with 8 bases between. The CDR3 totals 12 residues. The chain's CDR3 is CATSRVTGEAFF. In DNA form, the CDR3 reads TGTGCCACCAGCAGAGTTACAGGAGAAGCTTTCTTT.

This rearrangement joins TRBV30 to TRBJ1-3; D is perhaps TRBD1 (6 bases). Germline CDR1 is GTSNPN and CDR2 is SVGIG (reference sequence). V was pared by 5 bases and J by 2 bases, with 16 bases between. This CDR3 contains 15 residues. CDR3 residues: CAWRQPYRAGNTIYF. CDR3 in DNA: TGTGCCTGGCGTCAACCCTACAGGGCTGGAAACACCATATATTTT.

CDR3 protein: CASSYGGSRTGELFF. DNA for the CDR3: TGTGCCAGCAGTTACGGCGGGAGTCGCACCGGGGAGCTGTTTTTT. The rearrangement links TRBV6-5 to TRBJ2-2; 7 bases fit TRBD2. The V gene's germline CDR1 is MNHEY and CDR2 SVGAGI. The ends lost 2 bases at V and 4 bases at J; junction bases unmatched: 4. This CDR3 has 15 amino acids.

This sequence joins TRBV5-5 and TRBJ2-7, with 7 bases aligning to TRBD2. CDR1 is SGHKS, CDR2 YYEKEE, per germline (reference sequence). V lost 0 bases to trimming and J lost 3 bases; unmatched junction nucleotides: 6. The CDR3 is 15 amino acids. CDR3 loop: CASSLDLAELYEQYF. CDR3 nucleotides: TGTGCCAGCAGCTTGGATCTAGCGGAACTCTACGAGCAGTACTTC.

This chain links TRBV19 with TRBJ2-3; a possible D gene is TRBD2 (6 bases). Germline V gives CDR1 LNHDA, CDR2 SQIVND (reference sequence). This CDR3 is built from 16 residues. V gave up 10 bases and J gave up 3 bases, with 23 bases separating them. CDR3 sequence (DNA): TGTGCCACCCGACCTATAGCGGTTGTAGGGACAGATACGCAGTATTTT. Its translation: CATRPIAVVGTDTQYF.

The CDR3, as DNA: TGTGCCAGCAGCGCAGACAGGGTAAAAGTGAGCGAGCAGTACTTC. Translated, it gives CASSADRVKVSEQYF. This sequence joins TRBV5-4 and TRBJ2-5; 7 bases agree with TRBD1. The assigned J gene may be wrong: the sequence end matches TRBJ2-7 better. This CDR3 has 15 amino acids. Germline CDR1 and CDR2: SGHNT and YYREEE (reference sequence).

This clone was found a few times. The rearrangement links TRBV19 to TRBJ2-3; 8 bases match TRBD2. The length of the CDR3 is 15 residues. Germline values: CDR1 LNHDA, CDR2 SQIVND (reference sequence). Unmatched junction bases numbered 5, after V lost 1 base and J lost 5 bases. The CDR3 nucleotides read TGTGCCAGTAGTATAGCGGGAGGGGATGGAGATACGCAGTATTTT. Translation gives CASSIAGGDGDTQYF.

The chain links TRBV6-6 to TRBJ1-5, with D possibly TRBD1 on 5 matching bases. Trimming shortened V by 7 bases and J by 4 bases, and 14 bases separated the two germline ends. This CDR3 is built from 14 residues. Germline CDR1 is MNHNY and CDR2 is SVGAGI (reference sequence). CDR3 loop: CASKPGGRNQPQHF. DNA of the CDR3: TGTGCCAGCAAACCGGGGGGGAGGAATCAGCCCCAGCATTTT.

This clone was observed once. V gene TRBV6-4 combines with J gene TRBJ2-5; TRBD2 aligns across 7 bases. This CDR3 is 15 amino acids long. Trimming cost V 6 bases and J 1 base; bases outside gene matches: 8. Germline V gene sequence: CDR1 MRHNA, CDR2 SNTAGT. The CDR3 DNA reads TGTGCCAGCAGCCCCCAGACGGGAGGCCAAGAGACCCAGTACTTC. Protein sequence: CASSPQTGGQETQYF.

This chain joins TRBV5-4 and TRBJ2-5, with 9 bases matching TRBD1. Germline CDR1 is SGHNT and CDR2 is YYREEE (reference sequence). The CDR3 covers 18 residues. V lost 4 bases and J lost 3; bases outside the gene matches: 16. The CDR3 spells CASSAGTGIPLPKETQYF. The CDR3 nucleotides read TGTGCCAGCAGCGCCGGGACAGGGATCCCCTTACCCAAAGAGACCCAGTACTTC.

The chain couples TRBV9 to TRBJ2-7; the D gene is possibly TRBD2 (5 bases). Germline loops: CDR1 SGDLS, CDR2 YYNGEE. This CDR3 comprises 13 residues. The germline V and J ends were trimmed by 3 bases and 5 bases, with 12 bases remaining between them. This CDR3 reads CASSAGRGDEQYF. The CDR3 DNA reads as TGTGCCAGCAGCGCAGGACGGGGAGACGAGCAGTACTTC.

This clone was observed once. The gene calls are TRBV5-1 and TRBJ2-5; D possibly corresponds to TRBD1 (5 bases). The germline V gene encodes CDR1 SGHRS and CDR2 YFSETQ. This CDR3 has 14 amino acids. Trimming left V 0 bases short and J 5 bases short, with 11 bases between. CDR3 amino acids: CASSLGQLWETQYF. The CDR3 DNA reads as TGCGCCAGCAGCTTGGGACAGTTGTGGGAGACCCAGTACTTC.